Following are 22 T cell receptor beta chains from one sample sequenced in a study of CD8+ T cells in alopecia areata. Extracted from the samples, RNA was reverse transcribed into cDNA to serve as the sequencing template. Assay used: immunoSEQ multiplex PCR; TCRdb lists only in-frame clones, some missing. The table records 200,000 or so clones, around 50% of them present only once. The sample consisted of CD8+ T cells sorted from blood. The receptors come from a human donor in good health.

The rearrangement links TRBV11-2 to TRBJ2-1; TRBD2 matches at 10 bases. Trimming at V came to 6 bases and at J to 13 bases, leaving 6 bases not matched to a gene. CDR3 length equals 12 residues. The V gene's germline CDR1 is SGHAT and CDR2 FQNNGV. CDR3 loop: CASSLLAGEQFF. The CDR3 coding sequence is TGTGCCAGCAGTCTGCTAGCGGGGGAACAGTTCTTC. The full variable domain, in which reference TRBV11-2 and TRBJ2-1 provide the parts outside the CDR3, is EAGVAQSPRYKIIEKRQSVAFWCNPISGHATLYWYQQILGQGPKLLIQFQNNGVVDDSQLPKDRFSAERLKGVDSTLKIQPAKLEDSAVYLCASSLLAGEQFFGPGTRLTVL.

This sequence joins TRBV9 and TRBJ2-1; D could derive from TRBD1 or TRBD2 (5 bases each). The CDR3 spans 15 residues. The germline V and J ends were trimmed by 2 bases and 10 bases, with 19 bases remaining between them. Germline-derived CDR1 and CDR2 are SGDLS and YYNGEE. CDR3 nucleotides: TGTGCCAGCAGCGTCGAGGGGTCCACACCCCAAGAGCAGTTCTTC. Its protein product is CASSVEGSTPQEQFF.

The chain is built from TRBV9 and TRBJ1-3; D remains ambiguous. Germline values: CDR1 SGDLS, CDR2 YYNGEE. This CDR3 region has 12 residues. Trimming left V 4 bases short and J 6 bases short, with 8 bases between. The CDR3 DNA sequence: TGTGCCAGCAGCCCCGCGGAAAACACCATATATTTT. The encoded protein is CASSPAENTIYF.

The genes are TRBV13 and TRBJ2-7; maybe TRBD1 (5 bases). V was pared by 1 base and J by 4 bases, with 11 bases between. Looked up from germline, CDR1 is PRHDT and CDR2 is FYEKMQ (reference sequence). The CDR3 runs 14 residues. CDR3 protein: CASSLAGRGYEQYF. As DNA, the CDR3 is TGTGCCAGCAGCTTAGCCGGTAGGGGTTACGAGCAGTACTTC.

This chain joins TRBV27 and TRBJ1-6; a weak D match, TRBD1 (5 bases). Germline CDR1 reads MNHEY; CDR2 reads SMNVEV (reference sequence). V lost 2 bases to trimming and J lost 6 bases, with 11 bases between them. This CDR3 region has 15 residues. CDR3 loop: CASSLMQGGNSPLHF. The DNA of the CDR3 is TGTGCCAGCAGTTTAATGCAGGGTGGTAATTCACCCCTCCACTTT.

The gene calls are TRBV2 and TRBJ1-5; maybe TRBD1 (6 bases). The CDR3 spans 15 residues. Germline CDR1 and CDR2: SNHLY and FYNNEI. V was pared by 2 bases and J by 3 bases, with 11 bases between. As DNA, the CDR3 is TGTGCCAGCAGTGAAACAGGACAGATCAATCAGCCCCAGCATTTT. Amino acids: CASSETGQINQPQHF.

CDR3 DNA: TGTGCCAGCTCACCCACCAACAAGGGACAGGGGGCAAGCAATCAGCCCCAGCATTTT. Its translation: CASSPTNKGQGASNQPQHF. The gene calls are TRBV18 and TRBJ1-5; 12 bases map to TRBD1. V shed 3 bases, J shed 1 base, and the junction held 10 bases outside the gene matches. The CDR3 extends over 19 amino acids. CDR1 and CDR2 from the germline V gene are KGHSH and LQKENI.

In its sample, this clone was seen a few times. DNA of the CDR3: TGTGCCAGCAGTGAATGGGAATCCTCCGCCCTCCACTTT. Translated: CASSEWESSALHF. This sequence joins TRBV6-5 and TRBJ1-6, with unresolved D. Trimming stripped 5 bases from V and 14 bases from J, with 16 bases between. This CDR3 has 13 residues. Germline V CDR1 and CDR2: MNHEY, SVGAGI.

This clone was picked up a small number of times. This chain connects TRBV5-6 to TRBJ1-1; maybe TRBD1 (6 bases). The CDR3 covers 12 residues. Germline assignment: CDR1 SGHDT and CDR2 YYEEEE. Trimming took 5 bases from V and 8 from J, leaving 13 bases between them. CDR3 loop: CASRRGGQEAFF. In DNA form, the CDR3 reads TGTGCCAGCAGACGAGGGGGGCAGGAAGCTTTCTTT.

The chain employs TRBV13 and TRBJ1-1; 12 bases line up with TRBD1. Unmatched junction bases numbered 5, after V lost 7 bases and J lost 5 bases. In germline, CDR1 is PRHDT, CDR2 FYEKMQ (reference sequence). The CDR3 is 14 amino acids. The CDR3, as DNA: TGTGCCAGCAAGGGACAGGGGGCCGGGACTGAAGCTTTCTTT. Protein product: CASKGQGAGTEAFF.

This clone has more than one count but fewer than ten. The chain joins TRBV5-6 to TRBJ2-7; TRBD1 might be the D (6 bases). Trimming cost V 6 bases and J 1 base, with 14 bases left between them. This CDR3 has 14 amino acids. The germline V gene encodes CDR1 SGHDT and CDR2 YYEEEE. This CDR3 is CASTTRTASYEQYF. As DNA, the CDR3 is TGTGCCAGCACCACCAGGACAGCTTCCTACGAGCAGTACTTC.

V is TRBV23-1 and J is TRBJ2-3; D perhaps matches TRBD1 (6 bases). TRBV23-1 is labeled an ORF, and its function is uncertain. The CDR3 is made up of 15 amino acids. V lost 8 bases to trimming and J lost 4 bases, with 19 bases between them. CDR3 protein: CASGLWTDISDTQYF. The CDR3 bases are TGCGCCAGCGGGCTTTGGACAGACATATCAGATACGCAGTATTTT.

As concerns this clone: The sample holds other DNA sequences that translate to the same CDR3. The J gene is TRBJ2-7, the V gene TRBV2; 7 positions match TRBD1. V trimming: 6 bases; J trimming: 6 bases; junction bases outside the gene matches: 2. The CDR3 extends over 11 amino acids. Germline V lookup: CDR1 SNHLY, CDR2 FYNNEI. The CDR3 here is CASSSGGEQYF. For the CDR3, the DNA is TGTGCCAGCAGCTCAGGGGGCGAGCAGTACTTC.

This clone was seen a few times. The V and J genes are TRBV11-2 and TRBJ1-1; D uncertain. The CDR3 spans 14 residues. Trimming pared 1 base from V and 0 bases from J, leaving 6 bases between. Per germline, CDR1 SGHAT and CDR2 FQNNGV. CDR3 amino acids: CASSLVLMNTEAFF. For the CDR3, the DNA is TGTGCCAGCAGCTTAGTTCTCATGAACACTGAAGCTTTCTTT. The full variable domain, rest sourced from reference TRBV11-2 and TRBJ1-1, is EAGVAQSPRYKIIEKRQSVAFWCNPISGHATLYWYQQILGQGPKLLIQFQNNGVVDDSQLPKDRFSAERLKGVDSTLKIQPAKLEDSAVYLCASSLVLMNTEAFFGQGTRLTVV.

This clone was seen only once. The gene calls are TRBV6-5 and TRBJ2-5; 9 nucleotides agree with TRBD1. Germline CDR1 reads MNHEY; CDR2 reads SVGAGI. The V segment lost 5 bases and the J segment 2 bases; nucleotides outside the gene matches: 3. CDR3 length: 14 amino acids. The CDR3 is CASSKGTGQETQYF. Written as DNA, the CDR3 is TGTGCCAGCAGTAAAGGGACAGGGCAAGAGACCCAGTACTTC.

The sample holds a few counts of this clone. The chain recombines TRBV7-2 with TRBJ1-1; D not resolved. The V end was cut by 5 bases, the J end by 0 bases, with 7 bases between. CDR1 and CDR2 from the germline V gene are SGHTA and FQGNSA. This CDR3 region has 13 residues. CDR3 in DNA: TGTGCCAGCAGCGGAGACGTGAACACTGAAGCTTTCTTT. Amino acid sequence: CASSGDVNTEAFF.

The rearrangement uses TRBV29-1 and TRBJ2-3; D is undetermined. V lost 0 bases to trimming and J lost 0 bases, with 4 bases between them. There are 13 residues in the CDR3. The germline gives CDR1 SQVTM, CDR2 ANQGSEA. CDR3 DNA sequence: TGCAGCGTTGAAGAACAGAGCACAGATACGCAGTATTTT. As protein: CSVEEQSTDTQYF.

This chain uses TRBV7-9 with TRBJ1-2; the D is unclear. Germline loops: CDR1 SEHNR, CDR2 FQNEAQ (reference sequence). The CDR3 runs 14 residues. Trimming removed 1 base at V and 8 bases at J, with 14 bases between. CDR3 in DNA: TGTGCCAGCAGCTTAGAGATGGGCGGCAGGGGCTACACCTTC. Translated: CASSLEMGGRGYTF.

V usage is TRBV27 and J usage is TRBJ2-4, with 7 positions matching TRBD1. Germline CDR1 is MNHEY and CDR2 is SMNVEV (reference sequence). The CDR3 is made up of 18 amino acids. Unmatched junction bases numbered 15, after V lost 6 bases and J lost 1 base. CDR3 region: CASRPLPQGIGAKNIQYF. The CDR3 nucleotides are TGTGCCAGCAGACCACTCCCACAGGGGATTGGGGCCAAAAACATTCAGTACTTC.

The rearrangement joins TRBV4-2 to TRBJ2-3; 8 positions match TRBD2. Losses at the gene ends were 4 bases for V and 4 bases for J; bases not matched to a gene: 13. The CDR3 sequence is 17 residues long. Germline lookup yields CDR1 LGHNA and CDR2 YNFKEQ. The chain's CDR3 is CASSPLADGGVADTQYF. CDR3 bases: TGTGCCAGCAGCCCGCTGGCAGACGGGGGGGTGGCAGATACGCAGTATTTT.

Here the CDR3 reads CSVEFMRETQYF. The CDR3 DNA follows: TGCAGCGTTGAATTCATGCGGGAGACCCAGTACTTC. This chain joins TRBV29-1 and TRBJ2-5; D not resolved. Trimming shortened V by 2 bases and J by 5 bases, and 9 bases separated the two germline ends. The CDR3 is made up of 12 amino acids. Germline CDR1 SQVTM, CDR2 ANQGSEA. Full variable domain (remainder filled in from reference TRBV29-1 and TRBJ2-5): SAVISQKPSRDICQRGTSLTIQCQVDSQVTMMFWYRQQPGQSLTLIATANQGSEATYESGFVIDKFPISRPNLTFSTLTVSNMSPEDSSIYLCSVEFMRETQYFGPGTRLLVL.

The V call is TRBV7-8, the J call TRBJ1-6; 8 bases map to TRBD1. The J segment lost 7 bases and the V segment lost 5 bases, leaving 7 bases of the junction unmatched. Per germline, CDR1 SGHVS and CDR2 FQNEAQ. The CDR3 is 15 residues long. The CDR3 loop reads CASSTTGGANSPLHF. The CDR3 DNA follows: TGTGCCAGCAGCACCACAGGGGGAGCGAATTCACCCCTCCACTTT.